This entry lists 29 T cell receptor beta chains sequenced from one sample in a study of post-analysis software for immune sequencing data. General study results and limits: A handful of TRBV segments appeared more often in patients than in controls, and TRBV5-6, TRBV5-1 and TRBV20-1 were among these.

TCR beta libraries were prepared from cDNA with unique molecular identifiers. From the PCR reads, TCRdb called clonotypes with MiXCR, one entry per CDR3 protein. The sample holds some 890,000 distinct CDR3 sequences, around 53% seen once. Their specific antigens are unknown. The sequenced material came from blood. The receptors derive from a girl aged 10-17 years with multiple sclerosis.

The V call is TRBV20-1, the J call TRBJ2-5; D perhaps matches TRBD2 (5 bases). The germline V and J ends were trimmed by 1 base and 5 bases, with 11 bases remaining between them. CDR1 and CDR2 from the germline V gene are DFQATT and SNEGSKA (reference sequence). The CDR3 contains 13 residues. Here the CDR3 reads CSARAVAWETQYF. The CDR3 DNA follows: TGCAGTGCTAGAGCCGTAGCGTGGGAGACCCAGTACTTC.

V gene TRBV9 combines with J gene TRBJ1-3; D is undetermined. CDR1 SGDLS and CDR2 YYNGEE come from the germline V gene. The CDR3 runs to 14 residues. The V and J ends lost 2 bases and 4 bases respectively, with 10 bases between them. CDR3 protein: CASSVSGVGNTIYF. In nucleotides, the CDR3 is TGTGCCAGCAGCGTCTCCGGGGTCGGAAACACCATATATTTT.

This clonotype was detected only a few times. This sequence joins TRBV3-1 and TRBJ1-4; possibly TRBD1 for D (6 bases). Trimming took off 1 base at V and 8 bases at J, with 14 bases between the two ends. The CDR3 covers 15 residues. CDR1 LGHDT and CDR2 YNNKEL come from the germline V gene (reference sequence). For the CDR3, the DNA is TGTGCCAGCAGCCAAGCAGGGGAGTTTGGGGAAAAACTGTTTTTT. This gives the protein CASSQAGEFGEKLFF.

This clonotype was recorded at least ten times. The chain uses TRBV7-9 and TRBJ2-5; D is unresolved. V shed 6 bases and J shed 4 bases, with 9 bases lying between them. Germline loops: CDR1 SEHNR, CDR2 FQNEAQ (reference sequence). The CDR3 has 12 residues. As DNA, the CDR3 is TGTGCCAGCAGTTTATTAGGAGAGACCCAGTACTTC. Protein: CASSLLGETQYF.

The J gene is TRBJ1-4, the V gene TRBV5-1; no reliable D call. Germline V gene sequence: CDR1 SGHRS, CDR2 YFSETQ. Trimming removed 1 base at V and 6 bases at J, with 4 bases between. This CDR3 contains 12 residues. The chain's CDR3 is CASSLTHEKLFF. CDR3 DNA: TGCGCCAGCAGCTTGACCCATGAAAAACTGTTTTTT.

V usage is TRBV7-9 and J usage is TRBJ2-1; D may be TRBD2 (7 bases). This CDR3 is built from 17 residues. The V gene's germline CDR1 is SEHNR and CDR2 FQNEAQ (reference sequence). V was shortened by 5 bases and J by 0 bases, with 17 bases between the two germline ends. In DNA form, the CDR3 reads TGTGCCAGCAGCCCCGGCGGGGGCTTAAGCTCCTACAATGAGCAGTTCTTC. Translating gives CASSPGGGLSSYNEQFF.

The chain is built from TRBV12-3 or TRBV12-4 and TRBJ2-3; TRBD2 is a possible D gene (6 bases). V shed 5 bases and J shed 0 bases, with 15 bases lying between them. The CDR3 sequence is 16 residues long. The CDR3 region is CASSPRPGTSTDTQYF. CDR3 DNA sequence: TGTGCCAGCAGTCCACGCCCCGGGACTAGCACAGATACGCAGTATTTT.

A few counts support this clonotype. The V and J genes are TRBV7-8 and TRBJ2-7; TRBD1 is a possible D gene (5 bases). Germline V gene sequence: CDR1 SGHVS, CDR2 FQNEAQ. Trimming stripped 1 base from V and 1 base from J, with 14 bases between. The CDR3 runs to 16 residues. This chain's CDR3 is CASSLVSARASYEQYF. CDR3 sequence (DNA): TGTGCCAGCAGCTTAGTTTCCGCCAGGGCGTCCTACGAGCAGTACTTC.

The chain uses TRBV5-1 and TRBJ2-4; D uncertain. The J call is uncertain, as TRBJ2-7 better fits the DNA end. Germline CDR1 is SGHRS and CDR2 is YFSETQ. This CDR3 comprises 14 residues. CDR3 coding DNA: TGCGCCAGCAGCTTGGGGGCGTACCCCTACGAGCAGTACTTC. Its translation is CASSLGAYPYEQYF.

The gene calls are TRBV20-1 and TRBJ2-7, with 9 bases fitting TRBD1. Germline loops: CDR1 DFQATT, CDR2 SNEGSKA (reference sequence). V lost 3 bases and J lost 2; bases outside the gene matches: 5. The CDR3 spans 14 residues. CDR3 coding DNA: TGCAGTGCTAGTGGGGACAGGGTACCCTACGAGCAGTACTTC. This gives the protein CSASGDRVPYEQYF.

This chain connects TRBV27 to TRBJ2-7; possible D gene TRBD2, 5 bases. Germline CDR1 is MNHEY and CDR2 is SMNVEV (reference sequence). Trimming took 3 bases from V and 2 from J, leaving 11 bases between them. CDR3 size: 14 residues. The CDR3 DNA is TGTGCCAGCAGTTTCAGCGGTACTACCTACGAGCAGTACTTC. The encoded protein is CASSFSGTTYEQYF.

The genes are TRBV7-9 and TRBJ1-2, with D hard to call. The CDR3 consists of 12 residues. The germline V gene has CDR1 SEHNR and CDR2 FQNEAQ (reference sequence). V gave up 5 bases and J gave up 4 bases, with 8 bases separating them. CDR3 amino acids: CASSQAAYGYTF. The CDR3 nucleotides read TGTGCCAGCAGCCAAGCCGCCTATGGCTACACCTTC. The variable domain in full, with the rest retrieved from reference TRBV7-9 and TRBJ1-2, is DTGVSQNPRHKITKRGQNVTFRCDPISEHNRLYWYRQTLGQGPEFLTYFQNEAQLEKSRLLSDRFSAERPKGSFSTLEIQRTEQGDSAMYLCASSQAAYGYTFGSGTRLTVV.

The chain combines TRBV27 with TRBJ2-3; TRBD1 matches 7 bases. The germline V gene has CDR1 MNHEY and CDR2 SMNVEV (reference sequence). Germline trimming cut 5 bases from V and 2 bases from J; bases unmatched to any gene: 16. The CDR3 has 18 residues. CDR3 sequence reads: CASSDTPYGTAITDTQYF. As DNA, the CDR3 is TGTGCCAGCAGTGATACTCCATATGGGACAGCCATCACAGATACGCAGTATTTT.

In this sample, this clonotype turned up a few times. J is TRBJ2-4 and V is TRBV15, with D unclear. The DNA end is more similar to TRBJ2-5, so the J call may be wrong. The CDR3 is made up of 16 amino acids. Germline V CDR1 and CDR2: LNHNV, YYDKDF (reference sequence). The CDR3 DNA sequence: TGTGCCACCAGCAGAGAACATGGCGGCGGTGACGAGACCCAGTACTTC. As protein: CATSREHGGGDETQYF.

A few counts support this clonotype. The CDR3 DNA reads TGTGCCAGCAGCCTAAACGCTAGACATGAGCAGTTCTTC. This codes for CASSLNARHEQFF. The rearrangement links TRBV3-1 to TRBJ2-1; D not resolved. Germline V gives CDR1 LGHDT, CDR2 YNNKEL (reference sequence). Trimming left V 4 bases short and J 8 bases short, with 12 bases between. This CDR3 spans 13 amino acids.

V and J are TRBV4-1 and TRBJ1-1; D call uncertain. The length of the CDR3 is 16 residues. Trimming stripped 2 bases from V and 0 bases from J, with 13 bases between. The germline CDR1 and CDR2 sequences are MGHRA and YSYEKL. In DNA, the CDR3 is TGCGCCAGCAGCCAATACCCGCCTGACATGAACACTGAAGCTTTCTTT. Amino acid sequence: CASSQYPPDMNTEAFF.

The genes are TRBV7-2 and TRBJ2-3, with D unclear. This CDR3 is 15 amino acids long. V lost 5 bases to trimming and J lost 3 bases, with 15 bases between them. Germline V lookup: CDR1 SGHTA, CDR2 FQGNSA. The CDR3 is CASSTRPKETDTQYF. The CDR3 DNA follows: TGTGCCAGCAGCACCCGCCCCAAAGAGACAGATACGCAGTATTTT. The whole variable domain, remainder taken from reference TRBV7-2 and TRBJ2-3, is GAGVSQSPSNKVTEKGKDVELRCDPISGHTALYWYRQSLGQGLEFLIYFQGNSAPDKSGLPSDRFSAERTGGSVSTLTIQRTQQEDSAVYLCASSTRPKETDTQYFGPGTRLTVL.

This chain links TRBV20-1 with TRBJ2-5, with 11 bases identical to TRBD2. After removal of 5 bases from V and 5 bases from J, the junction contained 7 bases not matched to a gene. Germline CDR1 reads DFQATT; CDR2 reads SNEGSKA (reference sequence). This CDR3 has 14 amino acids. The CDR3 sequence: CSALKLAGVETQYF. The CDR3 nucleotides read TGCAGTGCTTTGAAACTAGCGGGGGTGGAGACCCAGTACTTC.

This chain joins TRBV29-1 and TRBJ2-3, with a weak D call TRBD2 (7 bases). Germline V CDR1 and CDR2: SQVTM, ANQGSEA. The CDR3 is 12 amino acids. V was pared by 7 bases and J by 5 bases, with 13 bases between. The CDR3 nucleotides read TGCAGCGGGGGAGGGGGTGAAGATACGCAGTATTTT. Protein: CSGGGGEDTQYF.

The rearrangement links TRBV7-9 to TRBJ2-5, with D perhaps given as TRBD1 or TRBD2 (5 bases each). Germline CDR1 SEHNR, CDR2 FQNEAQ (reference sequence). This CDR3 is built from 12 residues. Trimming pared 5 bases from V and 7 bases from J, leaving 11 bases between. CDR3 sequence: CASSPGHWTQYF. The CDR3 DNA is TGTGCCAGCAGCCCGGGGCACTGGACCCAGTACTTC.

The chain links TRBV29-1 to TRBJ2-4; D may match TRBD1 or TRBD2 (8 bases each). V lost 1 base to trimming and J lost 0 bases, with 25 bases between them. The CDR3 has 20 amino acids. From germline, CDR1 is SQVTM and CDR2 ANQGSEA. CDR3 sequence (DNA): TGCAGCGTTGAAGTGGCCCGGGGACAGGTGAGCGGGAGAGCCAAAAACATTCAGTACTTC. As protein: CSVEVARGQVSGRAKNIQYF.

Regarding this clonotype: The junction does not match germline at one end; this may be a read error. The chain couples TRBV7-8 to TRBJ2-7; the D is unclear. The CDR3 runs 14 residues. Germline V CDR1 and CDR2: SGHVS, FQNEAQ. The CDR3 DNA sequence: TGTGCCAACAGCTTATTCGCATTAGTGGACGAGCAGTACTTC. This translates into CANSLFALVDEQYF.

The rearrangement joins TRBV6-1 to TRBJ2-5; TRBD1 agrees at 10 bases. The DNA end is a closer match to TRBJ2-7, so the J assignment may be wrong. The CDR3 contains 15 residues. The germline V gene encodes CDR1 MNHNS and CDR2 SASEGT. The CDR3 spells CASSESRTGGYEQYF. Written as DNA, the CDR3 is TGTGCCAGCAGTGAGTCTCGGACAGGGGGCTACGAGCAGTACTTC.

The chain recombines TRBV18 with TRBJ2-5; 7 nucleotides match TRBD1. V trimming: 3 bases; J trimming: 1 base; junction bases outside the gene matches: 5. The CDR3 spans 15 residues. Germline assignment: CDR1 KGHSH and CDR2 LQKENI. The CDR3 DNA reads TGTGCCAGCTCACCGAGTAGGGGGCTCCAAGAGACCCAGTACTTC. Protein product: CASSPSRGLQETQYF.

This clonotype appeared a single time. The chain links TRBV20-1 to TRBJ2-7, with a possible D match to TRBD1 (6 bases). Gene TRBJ2-1 matches the end of the DNA better, so the J call may be wrong. CDR3 length equals 13 residues. CDR1 is DFQATT and CDR2 is SNEGSKA in the germline V gene (reference sequence). The CDR3 region has the DNA TGCAGTGCTCACAGGGTGATGGACAATGAGCAGTTCTTC. Encoded protein: CSAHRVMDNEQFF.

The V and J genes are TRBV20-1 and TRBJ2-1; unclear D gene. The CDR3 runs 15 residues. Germline CDR1 DFQATT, CDR2 SNEGSKA (reference sequence). Between the trimmed V and J ends, which lost 0 bases and 11 bases, there was a span of 20 bases. The CDR3 loop reads CSARDRRAPGRKQFF. CDR3 nucleotide sequence: TGCAGTGCTAGAGACCGCAGAGCGCCAGGCAGGAAGCAGTTCTTC.

This clonotype was seen repeatedly, ten times or more. The rearrangement joins TRBV29-1 to TRBJ2-7; 10 bases line up with TRBD1. CDR1 is SQVTM, CDR2 ANQGSEA, per germline. There are 13 residues in the CDR3. The trim removed 2 bases at V and 3 bases at J, leaving 1 base unmatched. The CDR3, as DNA: TGCAGCGTTGAACGGGACAGGGGCTACGAGCAGTACTTC. Protein sequence: CSVERDRGYEQYF.

This chain joins TRBV27 and TRBJ2-5; 10 positions match TRBD1. V lost 4 bases, J lost 6 bases, and 2 bases stayed unmatched. The germline V gene encodes CDR1 MNHEY and CDR2 SMNVEV (reference sequence). The CDR3 consists of 13 residues. CDR3 residues: CASSSGQGQTQYF. In DNA form, the CDR3 reads TGTGCCAGCAGTTCGGGACAGGGGCAGACCCAGTACTTC.

The J gene is TRBJ1-2, the V gene TRBV29-1; 8 positions match TRBD1. Germline trimming cut 5 bases from V and 8 bases from J; bases unmatched to any gene: 7. Per germline, CDR1 SQVTM and CDR2 ANQGSEA. The CDR3 runs 12 residues. The CDR3 DNA sequence: TGCAGCGTTTCGGGACAGGCTCACGGCTACACCTTC. Protein sequence: CSVSGQAHGYTF.